The 11 T cell receptor beta chains given below trace back to one sample, sequenced in a study of blood T cell repertoires in COVID-19. Here immunoSEQ multiplex PCR was the method, and the copy in TCRdb shows in-frame clones only, minus some. The table shows around 400,000 clones, with around four fifths occurring only once. The sample taken for sequencing was PBMCs or T cells enriched from blood (not recorded which). Every receptor here comes from a woman aged 45-65 years who had recovered from COVID-19.

Comment on this clone: This CDR3 is also generated by other DNA sequences in the sample. V usage is TRBV12-3 or TRBV12-4 and J usage is TRBJ1-2; D not resolved. The CDR3 loop spans 13 amino acids. V lost 1 base and J lost 2, with 5 bases in between. The CDR3 nucleotides are TGTGCCAGCAGTTTAGGCGGAAACTATGGCTACACCTTC. Protein sequence: CASSLGGNYGYTF.

The V and J genes are TRBV7-2 and TRBJ1-6, with 10 bases identical to TRBD1. The germline CDR1 and CDR2 sequences are SGHTA and FQGNSA. Trimming took 6 bases from V and 13 from J; bases not matched to a gene: 6. This CDR3 spans 13 amino acids. The CDR3 region has the DNA TGTGCCAGCAGTTTAAGACAGGGGGCTCCCCTCCACTTT. It is translated as CASSLRQGAPLHF.

This clone was detected once. V usage is TRBV4-3 and J usage is TRBJ1-5, with D perhaps TRBD1 (5 bases). The CDR3 consists of 15 residues. V lost 2 bases to trimming and J lost 7 bases, with 15 bases between them. Germline CDR1 and CDR2: LGHNA and YSLEER. CDR3 amino acids: CASSQNTGVGQPQHF. The CDR3 region has the DNA TGCGCCAGCAGCCAAAATACGGGGGTCGGGCAGCCCCAGCATTTT.

V usage is TRBV7-3 and J usage is TRBJ2-2; D gene ambiguous. This CDR3 spans 14 amino acids. Trimming left V 5 bases short and J 1 base short, with 8 bases between. Germline loops: CDR1 SGHTA, CDR2 FQGTGA. The CDR3 DNA reads TGTGCCAGCAGCCCGCAGCGGAACACCGGGGAGCTGTTTTTT. Translated, it gives CASSPQRNTGELFF.

The rearrangement uses TRBV7-3 and TRBJ1-1; 8 bases are a match to TRBD1. Germline V gene data show CDR1 as SGHTA and CDR2 as FQGTGA. V lost 5 bases to trimming and J lost 8 bases; unmatched junction nucleotides: 7. The CDR3 is 13 amino acids. CDR3 sequence: CASSLPGQGEAFF. Written as DNA, the CDR3 is TGTGCCAGCAGCCTCCCTGGACAGGGAGAAGCTTTCTTT.

V gene TRBV5-3 combines with J gene TRBJ2-7, with D maybe TRBD1 (6 bases). TRBV5-3 carries the ORF label, with uncertain function. This CDR3 is 20 amino acids long. V was shortened by 0 bases and J by 6 bases, with 31 bases between the two germline ends. The CDR3 sequence: CARSLERSGGPGRIESEQYF. The CDR3 bases are TGTGCCAGAAGCTTGGAGAGAAGTGGGGGCCCAGGCCGAATTGAGAGCGAGCAGTACTTC.

As DNA, the CDR3 is TGTGCCAGCTCACCCTACGTTGGACAGGGCCCTGATACCTTC. Its protein is CASSPYVGQGPDTF. The chain uses TRBV18 and TRBJ1-2, with 8 bases identical to TRBD1. The CDR3 spans 14 residues. The V gene's germline CDR1 is KGHSH and CDR2 LQKENI. V lost 3 bases, J lost 14 bases, and 14 bases stayed unmatched.

This chain connects TRBV5-6 to TRBJ1-2; 9 nucleotides match TRBD1. This CDR3 region has 16 residues. CDR1 and CDR2 (germline): SGHDT, YYEEEE. With V trimmed by 2 bases and J by 3 bases, 8 bases remained unmatched. CDR3 coding DNA: TGTGCCAGCAGCTTAGGCCCGGGACAGGGCGACTATGGCTACACCTTC. The encoded protein is CASSLGPGQGDYGYTF.

The rearrangement links TRBV19 to TRBJ2-5, with D possibly being TRBD1 (5 bases). CDR3 length equals 14 residues. V was shortened by 5 bases and J by 2 bases, with 12 bases between the two germline ends. From germline, CDR1 is LNHDA and CDR2 SQIVND (reference sequence). The DNA of the CDR3 is TGTGCCAGTAGTGTTTCAGGGAAACAAGAGACCCAGTACTTC. Encoded protein: CASSVSGKQETQYF. Looking up the rest from reference TRBV19 and TRBJ2-5 gives the full variable domain: DGGITQSPKYLFRKEGQNVTLSCEQNLNHDAMYWYRQDPGQGLRLIYYSQIVNDFQKGDIAEGYSVSREKKESFPLTVTSAQKNPTAFYLCASSVSGKQETQYFGPGTRLLVL.

V is TRBV10-1 and J is TRBJ1-5; 9 positions agree with TRBD1. The CDR3 extends over 20 amino acids. The germline V gene encodes CDR1 WNHNN and CDR2 SYGVQD (reference sequence). J gave up 0 bases and V 5 bases, and 17 bases lay outside the gene matches. CDR3 in amino acids: CASSKGQGLLTTISNQPQHF. The CDR3 nucleotides read TGCGCCAGCAGTAAGGGACAGGGCCTCCTAACCACTATTAGCAATCAGCCCCAGCATTTT.

V gene TRBV5-6 combines with J gene TRBJ2-3; 9 nucleotides align to TRBD2. After removal of 2 bases from V and 5 bases from J, the junction contained 6 bases not matched to a gene. Germline CDR1 reads SGHDT; CDR2 reads YYEEEE. The CDR3 consists of 15 residues. The DNA of the CDR3 is TGTGCCAGCAGCTTCTTAGCGGGAGCCAGAGATACGCAGTATTTT. This encodes CASSFLAGARDTQYF.